This T cell receptor beta chain was captured in a study of cytomegalovirus exposure and HLA in healthy donors. At the level of the study: The use of the same platform for the 90 to 150 validation repertoires and the roughly 680 first-cohort repertoires was reported by a later analysis.

Study-level points and caveats: In vitro data verified three CMV-associated chains as specific for CMV antigens.

In regard to this clone: Its specificity is unknown.

The trim removed 5 bases at V and 0 bases at J, leaving 6 bases unmatched. Germline V gene sequence: CDR1 LGHNA, CDR2 YNFKEQ. This CDR3 contains 18 residues. The data were produced by immunoSEQ multiplex PCR, yet TCRdb's version contains in-frame clones alone and is incomplete. The data show roughly 90,000 clones, approximately 93% seen once. The sequenced material came from PBMCs. The genes are TRBV4-2 and TRBJ2-3; TRBD2 matches 15 bases. The clonotype was recovered from a woman under 40 in good health and CMV-seropositive. CDR3: CASSYGLAGGPSTDTQYF. The DNA of the CDR3 is TGTGCCAGCAGCTACGGACTAGCGGGAGGGCCTAGCACAGATACGCAGTATTTT.